The clone carrying this TCR beta chain was counted many times. CDR1 is SQVTM and CDR2 is ANQGSEA in the germline V gene. The CDR3 totals 14 residues. The ends lost 7 bases at V and 7 bases at J; junction bases unmatched: 10. A library of TCRbeta sequences, prepared with unique molecular identifiers, was generated. TCRdb re-derived calls from the PCR reads in MiXCR, one entry per CDR3 protein. Among hundreds of thousands of distinct CDR3 sequences listed, around a sixth were seen once. These data belong to a study of T-cell reconstitution after alpha-beta-depleted transplantation in children. This material consisted of PBMCs from the stem cell graft donor, taken from the stem cell graft. The V and J genes are TRBV29-1 and TRBJ2-2, with TRBD1 identical over 9 bases. The receptor's source is a human donor who donated a stem cell graft to a child with acute myeloid leukemia. In DNA, the CDR3 is TGCAGCGGATCCAGGACAGGGGATCACGGGGAGCTGTTTTTT. Protein product: CSGSRTGDHGELFF.